Listed here are 32 T cell receptor beta chains from one sample, sequenced in a study of patients and donors after allogeneic stem cell transplantation (dated by TCRdb to 2018 to 2021). The library was produced with RT-PCR. Sequencing was carried out with a NextSeq 550. The public reads were reprocessed in TCRdb via fastp at Q25 and MiXCR, keeping in-frame beta chains. Entries are consolidated by CDR3 protein sequence, retaining the most common genes and DNA. A total of about a million distinct CDR3 sequences appear in this sample, roughly 18% of them only once. Approximately 5.9% of the sample is held by the ten biggest clonotypes. Input material: blood, either unsorted or a sorted T cell fraction (not recorded which). The receptors originated from a human donor who was either an allogeneic HSCT recipient or a stem cell or donor lymphocyte infusion donor (not recorded which). It is not recorded whose cells these are; they may come from a transplant donor.

The CDR3 sequence is CASRLQGGGNTEAFF. CDR3 DNA: TGTGCCAGCAGATTACAGGGAGGAGGGAACACTGAAGCTTTCTTT. The gene calls are TRBV2 and TRBJ1-1; perhaps TRBD1 as D (6 bases). The CDR3 has 15 residues. Germline V CDR1 and CDR2: SNHLY, FYNNEI. The V and J ends lost 6 bases and 1 base respectively, with 15 bases between them.

This clonotype occurred a few times. The CDR3 DNA follows: TGTGCCAGCAGCGAACGACCGAATCTCTACGAGCAGTACTTC. It codes for CASSERPNLYEQYF. This rearrangement joins TRBV9 to TRBJ2-7; D not certain. This CDR3 is 14 amino acids long. V lost 3 bases to trimming and J lost 3 bases, with 13 bases between them. Germline V gene lookup returns CDR1 SGDLS and CDR2 YYNGEE. Supplemented by reference TRBV9 and TRBJ2-7, the full variable domain reads DSGVTQTPKHLITATGQRVTLRCSPRSGDLSVYWYQQSLDQGLQFLIQYYNGEERAKGNILERFSAQQFPDLHSELNLSSLELGDSALYFCASSERPNLYEQYFGPGTRLTVT.

This clonotype has only a few counts. In DNA form, the CDR3 reads TGCGCCAGCAGCGAGAGTAGGCCAGATACGCAGTATTTT. Its translation is CASSESRPDTQYF. This chain uses TRBV5-1 with TRBJ2-3; D call uncertain. The CDR3 spans 13 residues. V gave up 4 bases and J gave up 4 bases, with 10 bases separating them. The V gene's germline CDR1 is SGHRS and CDR2 YFSETQ.

This clonotype was picked up a small number of times. This chain joins TRBV29-1 and TRBJ2-2, with D unclear. The CDR3 is made up of 12 amino acids. V gave up 5 bases and J gave up 1 base, with 5 bases separating them. Germline CDR1 and CDR2: SQVTM and ANQGSEA. The CDR3 protein is CSVMRNTGELFF. The CDR3 coding sequence is TGCAGCGTTATGAGGAACACCGGGGAGCTGTTTTTT.

In its sample, this clonotype was seen a few times. This rearrangement joins TRBV5-6 to TRBJ2-3; 14 positions match TRBD2. Losses at the gene ends were 9 bases for V and 1 base for J; bases not matched to a gene: 7. This CDR3 is 16 amino acids long. Germline assignment: CDR1 SGHDT and CDR2 YYEEEE. CDR3 nucleotide sequence: TGTGCCACACGTCCGGGACTAGCGGGGGGCACAGATACGCAGTATTTT. This sequence encodes CATRPGLAGGTDTQYF.

In its sample, this clonotype was seen a few times. The CDR3 nucleotides are TGTGCCAGCAGCTTAGGGATGAGTTTAGGGGAGCTGTTTTTT. It yields the protein CASSLGMSLGELFF. V gene TRBV7-8 combines with J gene TRBJ2-2; D gene uncertain. V gave up 1 base and J gave up 8 bases, with 11 bases separating them. Germline V CDR1 and CDR2: SGHVS, FQNEAQ. This CDR3 spans 14 amino acids.

The chain joins TRBV4-1 to TRBJ2-7; D is perhaps TRBD1 (5 bases). V was clipped by 2 bases and J by 0 bases, with 14 bases between them. From germline, CDR1 is MGHRA and CDR2 YSYEKL. This CDR3 is 16 amino acids long. The CDR3 protein is CASSQSQGLSSYEQYF. CDR3 bases: TGCGCCAGCAGCCAATCCCAGGGATTAAGCTCCTACGAGCAGTACTTC.

The J gene is TRBJ2-7, the V gene TRBV6-5, with 9 bases lining up with TRBD1. This CDR3 contains 15 residues. Trimming at V came to 0 bases and at J to 3 bases, leaving 3 bases not matched to a gene. Germline loops: CDR1 MNHEY, CDR2 SVGAGI. CDR3 protein: CASSYSNRGLYEQYF. The CDR3 coding sequence is TGTGCCAGCAGTTACTCGAACAGGGGGCTCTACGAGCAGTACTTC.

The chain carries TRBV4-1 and TRBJ2-1; possible D gene TRBD2, 6 bases. CDR1 MGHRA and CDR2 YSYEKL come from the germline V gene. This CDR3 spans 13 amino acids. V was trimmed by 1 base and J by 7 bases, leaving 8 bases between them. Here the CDR3 reads CASSQVRENEQFF. The CDR3 bases are TGCGCCAGCAGCCAAGTTCGGGAGAATGAGCAGTTCTTC.

This chain joins TRBV29-1 and TRBJ1-2, with D possibly TRBD1 on 6 matching bases. The CDR3 is 13 residues long. Germline assignment: CDR1 SQVTM and CDR2 ANQGSEA. V dropped 4 bases and J dropped 4 bases, with 13 bases sitting between them. In DNA, the CDR3 is TGCAGCGTTGGGAACGGACAGTCCTATGGCTACACCTTC. It encodes CSVGNGQSYGYTF.

This clonotype was picked up many times. The chain joins TRBV4-2 to TRBJ1-5, with 7 nucleotides matching TRBD1. V lost 4 bases, J lost 7 bases, and 7 bases stayed unmatched. This CDR3 is 14 amino acids long. Germline lookup yields CDR1 LGHNA and CDR2 YNFKEQ. The CDR3 sequence is CASSPQGDWQPQHF. The DNA of the CDR3 is TGTGCCAGCAGCCCTCAGGGGGATTGGCAGCCCCAGCATTTT.

The J gene is TRBJ2-7, the V gene TRBV11-1; tentatively, D is TRBD2 (5 bases). Trimming pared 1 base from V and 2 bases from J, leaving 21 bases between. Germline CDR1 reads SGHAT; CDR2 reads FQDESV (reference sequence). This CDR3 region has 18 residues. The CDR3 spells CASSLGTREAGGTYEQYF. CDR3 in DNA: TGTGCCAGCAGCTTAGGAACACGTGAGGCAGGAGGAACCTACGAGCAGTACTTC.

This clonotype turned up a few times. V and J are TRBV27 and TRBJ1-2; TRBD1 might be the D (6 bases). The CDR3 has 13 residues. V was trimmed by 3 bases and J by 8 bases, leaving 13 bases between them. CDR1 and CDR2 (germline): MNHEY, SMNVEV (reference sequence). CDR3 protein: CASSFAGVEGYTF. As DNA, the CDR3 is TGTGCCAGCAGTTTCGCAGGGGTTGAGGGCTACACCTTC.

This chain connects TRBV2 to TRBJ2-7; D remains unclear. V lost 1 base and J 3 bases, leaving 16 bases between the germline ends. CDR3 size: 16 residues. The germline V gene encodes CDR1 SNHLY and CDR2 FYNNEI. DNA for the CDR3: TGTGCCAGCAGTGAAGTCGGAACGAATCGACTCTACGAGCAGTACTTC. Protein: CASSEVGTNRLYEQYF.

This clonotype turned up a few times. The chain employs TRBV20-1 and TRBJ2-1; D call uncertain. V lost 6 bases, J lost 8 bases, and 14 bases lay in between. This CDR3 contains 12 residues. Germline loops: CDR1 DFQATT, CDR2 SNEGSKA (reference sequence). The CDR3 loop is CSAVFHRDEQFF. In DNA form, the CDR3 reads TGCAGTGCAGTCTTCCATAGAGATGAGCAGTTCTTC.

The genes are TRBV10-3 and TRBJ1-2; D gene uncertain. Germline loops: CDR1 ENHRY, CDR2 SYGVKD. Trimming took 6 bases from V and 5 from J, leaving 19 bases between them. The CDR3 loop spans 15 amino acids. In DNA, the CDR3 is TGTGCCATCAGGCCCCTTAGAAAGGGAAGTTATGGCTACACCTTC. Translated: CAIRPLRKGSYGYTF.

This chain connects TRBV7-3 to TRBJ1-1; TRBD1 matches 7 bases. The CDR3 contains 18 residues. V was clipped by 6 bases and J by 4 bases; unmatched bases: 20. In germline, CDR1 is SGHTA, CDR2 FQGTGA. The CDR3 spells CASSRTGERNKASTEAFF. The CDR3 DNA reads as TGTGCCAGCAGTCGGACAGGCGAGCGAAATAAGGCGAGCACTGAAGCTTTCTTT. Drawing the rest from reference TRBV7-3 and TRBJ1-1, the complete variable domain is GAGVSQTPSNKVTEKGKYVELRCDPISGHTALYWYRQSLGQGPEFLIYFQGTGAADDSGLPNDRFFAVRPEGSVSTLKIQRTERGDSAVYLCASSRTGERNKASTEAFFGQGTRLTVV.

There are a few counts of this clonotype. The genes are TRBV5-1 and TRBJ2-1; tentatively, D is TRBD1 or TRBD2 (5 bases each). CDR1 SGHRS and CDR2 YFSETQ come from the germline V gene. CDR3 length: 17 residues. V was clipped by 4 bases and J by 2 bases, with 19 bases between them. The CDR3 DNA sequence: TGCGCCAGCAGCCCGAACGACAGCCCGACTACCTACAATGAGCAGTTCTTC. Translated, it gives CASSPNDSPTTYNEQFF.

The genes are TRBV18 and TRBJ1-2; 10 nucleotides match TRBD1. Germline CDR1 KGHSH, CDR2 LQKENI. The CDR3 has 14 residues. The ends lost 5 bases at V and 6 bases at J; junction bases unmatched: 6. In DNA, the CDR3 is TGTGCCAGCTCAGCATCGACAGGGGGCGATGGCTACACCTTC. It translates to CASSASTGGDGYTF. Full variable domain (missing parts from reference TRBV18 and TRBJ1-2): NAGVMQNPRHLVRRRGQEARLRCSPMKGHSHVYWYRQLPEEGLKFMVYLQKENIIDESGMPKERFSAEFPKEGPSILRIQQVVRGDSAAYFCASSASTGGDGYTFGSGTRLTVV.

This clonotype is a singleton in its sample. This rearrangement joins TRBV6-2 or TRBV6-3 to TRBJ1-1; D is uncertain. V was pared by 4 bases and J by 1 base, with 16 bases between. The germline CDR1 and CDR2 sequences are MNHEY and SVGEGT. CDR3 size: 16 residues. The CDR3 bases are TGTGCCAGCAGTTCCCCCGATCCCAATGGGAACACTGAAGCTTTCTTT. Translated: CASSSPDPNGNTEAFF.

This clonotype was observed a handful of times. The V call is TRBV5-1, the J call TRBJ2-5; TRBD1 matches 10 bases. Unmatched junction bases numbered 5, after V lost 0 bases and J lost 3 bases. The CDR3 consists of 16 residues. CDR1 and CDR2 from the germline V gene are SGHRS and YFSETQ. CDR3 coding DNA: TGCGCCAGCAGCTTGGCGGTGACAGGGGGCAAAGAGACCCAGTACTTC. Translating gives CASSLAVTGGKETQYF.

This clonotype occurred many times. J is TRBJ2-1 and V is TRBV12-3 or TRBV12-4, with D tentatively TRBD1 (6 bases). V was pared by 2 bases and J by 3 bases, with 17 bases between. This CDR3 has 17 amino acids. This CDR3 reads CASSLYGGGSRYNEQFF. DNA for the CDR3: TGTGCCAGCAGTTTATATGGGGGCGGATCGCGCTACAATGAGCAGTTCTTC.

This clonotype was picked up a small number of times. The chain carries TRBV20-1 and TRBJ2-1; D gene uncertain. V was trimmed by 3 bases and J by 10 bases, leaving 10 bases between them. Germline V lookup: CDR1 DFQATT, CDR2 SNEGSKA (reference sequence). The CDR3 consists of 11 residues. The CDR3 reads CSASQKREQFF. The CDR3 DNA sequence: TGCAGTGCTAGTCAGAAAAGGGAGCAGTTCTTC.

This clonotype turned up a few times. The chain uses TRBV24-1 and TRBJ2-1; 10 bases map to TRBD2. In germline, CDR1 is KGHDR, CDR2 SFDVKD. The CDR3 totals 16 residues. V lost 9 bases and J lost 6; bases outside the gene matches: 13. This CDR3 reads CATGRASGSRINEQFF. CDR3 nucleotides: TGTGCCACCGGTAGGGCTAGCGGGAGTCGGATCAATGAGCAGTTCTTC.

The chain combines TRBV7-2 with TRBJ2-7; either TRBD1 or TRBD2 may fit D (5 bases each). Trimming pared 7 bases from V and 2 bases from J, leaving 15 bases between. The CDR3 totals 14 residues. CDR1 is SGHTA, CDR2 FQGNSA, per germline. CDR3 DNA: TGTGCCAGCACCCCGGGACCGTCTGCCTACGAGCAGTACTTC. Amino acid sequence: CASTPGPSAYEQYF.

This clonotype occurred many times. J is TRBJ1-1 and V is TRBV12-3 or TRBV12-4; possible D gene TRBD1, 6 bases. CDR3 length: 15 amino acids. V was trimmed by 3 bases and J by 3 bases, leaving 14 bases between them. The CDR3 sequence: CASSFPQRGHTEAFF. The DNA of the CDR3 is TGTGCCAGCAGTTTCCCGCAACGGGGGCACACTGAAGCTTTCTTT.

The gene calls are TRBV11-2 and TRBJ2-2; a weak D match, TRBD2 (6 bases). The CDR3 has 12 amino acids. CDR1 is SGHAT, CDR2 FQNNGV, per germline. The ends were cut back, 6 bases at V and 7 bases at J, with 9 bases in the middle. The CDR3 bases are TGTGCCAGCAGGCTCGGGGGCGGGGAGCTGTTTTTT. Its translation: CASRLGGGELFF. Filled out from reference TRBV11-2 and TRBJ2-2, the complete variable domain reads EAGVAQSPRYKIIEKRQSVAFWCNPISGHATLYWYQQILGQGPKLLIQFQNNGVVDDSQLPKDRFSAERLKGVDSTLKIQPAKLEDSAVYLCASRLGGGELFFGEGSRLTVL.

The CDR3 region is CASSPYQTSGGTDTQYF. The CDR3 DNA reads TGTGCCAGCAGCCCCTATCAGACTAGCGGGGGTACAGATACGCAGTATTTT. V usage is TRBV7-9 and J usage is TRBJ2-3; TRBD2 matches at 12 bases. CDR1 SEHNR and CDR2 FQNEAQ come from the germline V gene (reference sequence). There are 17 residues in the CDR3. V lost 5 bases, J lost 3 bases, and 9 bases stayed unmatched.

Comment on this clonotype: It may be a read error: a sequence one base away is much more abundant. The chain employs TRBV4-1 and TRBJ2-5, with 7 bases aligning to TRBD1. In germline, CDR1 is MGHRA, CDR2 YSYEKL. The CDR3 is 13 amino acids. V lost 4 bases and J lost 8; bases outside the gene matches: 7. CDR3 protein: CASSLQGVDTQYF. For the CDR3, the DNA is TGCGCCAGCAGCCTCCAGGGGGTGGATACCCAGTACTTC.

The chain has TRBV3-1 and TRBJ2-5; TRBD2 aligns across 11 bases. Germline trimming cut 5 bases from V and 4 bases from J; bases unmatched to any gene: 9. The CDR3 totals 16 residues. Germline CDR1 reads LGHDT; CDR2 reads YNNKEL (reference sequence). DNA of the CDR3: TGTGCCAGCAGCAAGCAGCGGCTAGCGGGGGGAGAGACCCAGTACTTC. It specifies CASSKQRLAGGETQYF.

The chain has TRBV20-1 and TRBJ2-3; 9 bases fit TRBD2. The germline V gene encodes CDR1 DFQATT and CDR2 SNEGSKA (reference sequence). The V segment lost 5 bases and the J segment 2 bases; nucleotides outside the gene matches: 5. CDR3 length: 14 residues. CDR3 nucleotide sequence: TGCAGTGCTTTCAGCGGGAGGACCACAGATACGCAGTATTTT. It specifies CSAFSGRTTDTQYF.

V usage is TRBV12-3 or TRBV12-4 and J usage is TRBJ1-5; weak D call: TRBD1 (5 bases). V lost 8 bases and J 8 bases, leaving 10 bases between the germline ends. The CDR3 consists of 11 residues. In DNA, the CDR3 is TGTGCCAGCGGGGCCCTTGAGCCCCAGCATTTT. This translates into CASGALEPQHF.